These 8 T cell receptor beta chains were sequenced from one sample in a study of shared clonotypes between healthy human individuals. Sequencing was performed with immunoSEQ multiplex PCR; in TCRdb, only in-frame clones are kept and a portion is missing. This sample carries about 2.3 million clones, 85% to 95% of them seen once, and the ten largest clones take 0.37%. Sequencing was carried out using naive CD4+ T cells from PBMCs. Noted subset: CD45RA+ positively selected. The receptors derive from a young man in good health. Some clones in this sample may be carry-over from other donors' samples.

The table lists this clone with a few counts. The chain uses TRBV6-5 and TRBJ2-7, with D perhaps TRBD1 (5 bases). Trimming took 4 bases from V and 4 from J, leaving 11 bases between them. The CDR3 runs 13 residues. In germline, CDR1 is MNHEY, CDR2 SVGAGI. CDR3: CASSSQGLYEQYF. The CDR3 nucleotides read TGTGCCAGCAGTTCCCAGGGTTTGTACGAGCAGTACTTC.

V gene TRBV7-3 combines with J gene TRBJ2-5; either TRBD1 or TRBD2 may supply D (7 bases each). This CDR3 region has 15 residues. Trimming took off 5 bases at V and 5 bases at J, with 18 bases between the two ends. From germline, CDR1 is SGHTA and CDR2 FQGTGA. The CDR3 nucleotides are TGTGCCAGCAGCGTTAACAGGGGAGCGGGGGAGACCCAGTACTTC. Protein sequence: CASSVNRGAGETQYF.

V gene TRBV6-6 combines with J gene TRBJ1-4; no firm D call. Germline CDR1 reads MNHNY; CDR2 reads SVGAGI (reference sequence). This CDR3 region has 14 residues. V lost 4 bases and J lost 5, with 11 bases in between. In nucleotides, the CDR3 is TGTGCCAGCAGTTTAAGAGGGCCCAATGAAAAACTGTTTTTT. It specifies CASSLRGPNEKLFF.

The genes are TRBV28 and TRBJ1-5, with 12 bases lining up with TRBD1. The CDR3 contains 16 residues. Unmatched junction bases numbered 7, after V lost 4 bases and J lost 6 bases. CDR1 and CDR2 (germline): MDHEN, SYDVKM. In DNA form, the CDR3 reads TGTGCCAGCAGTTCCTGGGACAGGGGGCGCGGTCAGCCCCAGCATTTT. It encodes CASSSWDRGRGQPQHF.

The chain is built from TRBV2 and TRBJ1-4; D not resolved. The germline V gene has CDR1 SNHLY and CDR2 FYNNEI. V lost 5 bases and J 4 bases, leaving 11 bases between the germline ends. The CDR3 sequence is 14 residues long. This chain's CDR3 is CASSQGRYNEKLFF. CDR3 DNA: TGTGCCAGCAGTCAAGGACGGTATAATGAAAAACTGTTTTTT.

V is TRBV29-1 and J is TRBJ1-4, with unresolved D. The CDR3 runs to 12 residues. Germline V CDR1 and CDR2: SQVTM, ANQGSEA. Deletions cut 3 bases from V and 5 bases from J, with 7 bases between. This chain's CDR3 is CSVEVQNEKLFF. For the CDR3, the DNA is TGCAGCGTTGAGGTGCAGAATGAAAAACTGTTTTTT.

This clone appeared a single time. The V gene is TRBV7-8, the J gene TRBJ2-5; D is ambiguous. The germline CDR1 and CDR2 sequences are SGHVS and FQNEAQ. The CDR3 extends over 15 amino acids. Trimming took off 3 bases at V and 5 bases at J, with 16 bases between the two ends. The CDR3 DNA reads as TGTGCCAGCAGCTTCCAGCATCGGGTGGGGGAGACCCAGTACTTC. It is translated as CASSFQHRVGETQYF.

CDR3 loop: CATADLWNTEAFF. CDR3 nucleotides: TGTGCCACTGCGGACTTATGGAACACTGAAGCTTTCTTT. The chain couples TRBV19 to TRBJ1-1; D is unclear. This CDR3 comprises 13 residues. Trimming took off 10 bases at V and 1 base at J, with 13 bases between the two ends. The germline V gene encodes CDR1 LNHDA and CDR2 SQIVND (reference sequence).